A single sample gave rise to the 21 T cell receptor beta chains below, sequenced in a study of T cells after posttransplantation cyclophosphamide. The assay was immunoSEQ multiplex PCR, and TCRdb's table has in-frame clones only and misses some. This sample comprises approximately 40,000 clones, none seen once only. The specimen was PBMCs. These receptors were collected from a man between 40 and 49 years old in good health, CMV-negative, and a related stem cell transplant donor.

This clone has ten or more counts. The chain is built from TRBV19 and TRBJ1-3; D call uncertain. CDR3 length: 13 residues. Deletions cut 0 bases from V and 3 bases from J, with 3 bases between. Germline CDR1 and CDR2: LNHDA and SQIVND (reference sequence). DNA of the CDR3: TGTGCCAGTAGTATAGACAGTGGAAACACCATATATTTT. The encoded protein is CASSIDSGNTIYF.

This clone was found many times. One end of the junction varies from germline; a read error may be responsible. J is TRBJ1-1 and V is TRBV20-1; D remains unclear. The CDR3 sequence is 10 residues long. CDR1 is DFQATT and CDR2 is SNEGSKA in the germline V gene (reference sequence). CDR3: CSGQNIEAFF. In nucleotides, the CDR3 is TGCAGTGGGCAGAACATTGAAGCTTTCTTT.

The table lists this clone with many counts. The chain is built from TRBV18 and TRBJ2-1, with 7 bases lining up with TRBD2. V lost 3 bases to trimming and J lost 9 bases; unmatched junction nucleotides: 5. The CDR3 sequence is 13 residues long. CDR1 and CDR2 (germline): KGHSH, LQKENI. In nucleotides, the CDR3 is TGTGCCAGCTCACCCCCGACTAGCACTGAGCAGTTCTTC. Translation gives CASSPPTSTEQFF.

Ten or more counts support this clone. Other DNA variants within this sample encode the same CDR3. The V and J genes are TRBV7-3 and TRBJ2-3, with 8 bases aligning to TRBD2. With 3 bases clipped from V and 0 bases from J, the junction kept 2 bases outside the gene matches. The CDR3 loop spans 15 amino acids. Germline V gives CDR1 SGHTA, CDR2 FQGTGA. CDR3 sequence (DNA): TGTGCCAGCAGCTTCACTAGCGGCAGCACAGATACGCAGTATTTT. The encoded protein is CASSFTSGSTDTQYF.

The table lists this clone with many counts. The V gene is TRBV5-7, the J gene TRBJ2-7; TRBD1 matches at 9 bases. TRBV5-7 is designated an ORF whose function remains uncertain. This CDR3 comprises 17 residues. Germline trimming cut 2 bases from V and 1 base from J; bases unmatched to any gene: 10. The CDR3 is CASSFPPGTGKSYEQYF. DNA for the CDR3: TGTGCCAGCAGCTTTCCGCCGGGGACAGGGAAGTCCTACGAGCAGTACTTC.

This clone was counted ten times or more. The V call is TRBV5-6, the J call TRBJ2-7; D remains ambiguous. The V gene lost 0 bases and the J gene lost 0 bases, with 4 bases spanning the gap. The CDR3 extends over 13 amino acids. Per germline, CDR1 SGHDT and CDR2 YYEEEE. CDR3 nucleotides: TGTGCCAGCAGCTTGGCTCGCTCCTACGAGCAGTACTTC. Its translation: CASSLARSYEQYF.

CDR3 nucleotide sequence: TGTGCCAGTAGCCATTGGGGACTAGCGGGACCCACCCAAGAGACCCAGTACTTC. It encodes CASSHWGLAGPTQETQYF. The chain uses TRBV19 and TRBJ2-5; 13 bases are a match to TRBD2. J was trimmed by 1 base and V by 6 bases; bases with no gene match: 11. In germline, CDR1 is LNHDA, CDR2 SQIVND (reference sequence). This CDR3 has 18 residues.

In its sample, this clone was seen many times. The rearrangement uses TRBV28 and TRBJ2-7; TRBD2 matches at 7 bases. The CDR3 is 12 residues long. The V segment lost 4 bases and the J segment 11 bases; nucleotides outside the gene matches: 8. Per germline, CDR1 MDHEN and CDR2 SYDVKM. The CDR3 sequence is CASSSGTKKEYV. The CDR3, as DNA: TGTGCCAGCAGTTCCGGGACTAAAAAGGAGTACGTC.

This clone has at least ten counts. This chain connects TRBV30 to TRBJ1-2; unclear D gene. Germline V gene sequence: CDR1 GTSNPN, CDR2 SVGIG (reference sequence). The V end lost 3 bases, the J end lost 4 bases, and 27 bases lay between the germline ends. The CDR3 runs 18 residues. The CDR3 nucleotides read TGTGCCTGGAGGGTAAGTCGACGTCAAAACCCACGGGGCTATGGCTACACCTTC. Translating gives CAWRVSRRQNPRGYGYTF.

This clone was found a few times. The chain couples TRBV14 to TRBJ1-3; D is unresolved. In germline, CDR1 is SGHDN, CDR2 FVKESK. CDR3 length: 15 amino acids. Trimming removed 2 bases at V and 0 bases at J, with 8 bases between. The CDR3 loop reads CASSQTGYSGNTIYF. CDR3 nucleotides: TGTGCCAGCAGCCAAACCGGGTACTCTGGAAACACCATATATTTT. Full variable domain (remainder filled in from reference TRBV14 and TRBJ1-3): EAGVTQFPSHSVIEKGQTVTLRCDPISGHDNLYWYRRVMGKEIKFLLHFVKESKQDESGMPNNRFLAERTGGTYSTLKVQPAELEDSGVYFCASSQTGYSGNTIYFGEGSWLTVV.

Only a few counts were recorded for this clone. The V gene is TRBV29-1, the J gene TRBJ2-1, with 8 nucleotides matching TRBD2. The length of the CDR3 is 11 residues. V was pared by 8 bases and J by 9 bases, with 6 bases of the junction left unmatched. The germline V gene has CDR1 SQVTM and CDR2 ANQGSEA. The CDR3, as DNA: TGCAGCCCCGGGGGGGGGAGTGAGCAGTTCTTC. Its protein product is CSPGGGSEQFF.

This clone was picked up a small number of times. The rearrangement links TRBV6-1 to TRBJ1-3; D ambiguous. The CDR3 is 15 residues long. Trimming took off 3 bases at V and 1 base at J, with 10 bases between the two ends. From germline, CDR1 is MNHNS and CDR2 SASEGT. DNA for the CDR3: TGTGCCAGCAGTGACCGTGGACTTTCTGGAAACACCATATATTTT. The encoded protein is CASSDRGLSGNTIYF.

This clone showed up just a few times. The chain uses TRBV5-1 and TRBJ1-1; TRBD1 agrees at 8 bases. Germline trimming cut 1 base from V and 1 base from J; bases unmatched to any gene: 3. The germline V gene has CDR1 SGHRS and CDR2 YFSETQ. The CDR3 extends over 15 amino acids. The CDR3 protein is CASSLTGGRNTEAFF. Written as DNA, the CDR3 is TGCGCCAGCAGCTTGACAGGGGGGAGGAACACTGAAGCTTTCTTT.

V and J are TRBV4-1 and TRBJ2-5; maybe TRBD1 (5 bases). The CDR3 is 17 residues long. V was cut by 0 bases and J by 2 bases, with 16 bases left in between. Germline CDR1 reads MGHRA; CDR2 reads YSYEKL. The CDR3 sequence: CASSQDPGPVVQETQYF. The CDR3 coding sequence is TGCGCCAGCAGCCAAGATCCAGGGCCGGTTGTGCAAGAGACCCAGTACTTC.

This clone was counted ten times or more. The V call is TRBV9, the J call TRBJ2-3; D possibly corresponds to TRBD1 (6 bases). Trimming pared 0 bases from V and 2 bases from J, leaving 13 bases between. CDR1 SGDLS and CDR2 YYNGEE come from the germline V gene. The CDR3 totals 16 residues. In DNA form, the CDR3 reads TGTGCCAGCAGCGTAGTACCGGACAGCCACACAGATACGCAGTATTTT. Its translation is CASSVVPDSHTDTQYF.

This clone was recorded a few times. The junction shows a germline mismatch at one end, possibly a read error. The chain recombines TRBV11-2 with TRBJ2-3, with D uncertain. The germline V gene has CDR1 SGHAT and CDR2 FQNNGV. CDR3 size: 11 residues. The CDR3 protein is CASRFIDTQYF. The CDR3 bases are TGCGCATCCCGGTTTATAGATACGCAGTATTTT.

The sample holds many counts of this clone. This rearrangement joins TRBV6-6 to TRBJ1-5; D gene uncertain. This CDR3 has 12 residues. V was trimmed by 2 bases and J by 6 bases, leaving 5 bases between them. The germline V gene encodes CDR1 MNHNY and CDR2 SVGAGI (reference sequence). CDR3 in amino acids: CASSYRVQPQHF. The CDR3 DNA reads as TGTGCCAGCAGTTACCGGGTTCAGCCCCAGCATTTT.

This clone was seen repeatedly, ten times or more. The rearrangement links TRBV27 to TRBJ1-2, with D hard to call. V was pared by 2 bases and J by 2 bases, with 12 bases between. CDR3 length: 15 amino acids. Germline-derived CDR1 and CDR2 are MNHEY and SMNVEV (reference sequence). The CDR3 region is CASSLVGSGNYGYTF. The CDR3 DNA reads as TGTGCCAGCAGTTTAGTGGGGTCGGGGAACTATGGCTACACCTTC.

This clone was seen many times. The rearrangement links TRBV5-4 to TRBJ1-5; no firm D call. The CDR3 is 13 amino acids. Per the germline V gene, CDR1 is SGHNT and CDR2 is YYREEE (reference sequence). Trimming removed 0 bases from V and 6 bases from J, with 7 bases in between. The DNA for the CDR3 is TGTGCCAGCAGCTTGGATACCAGTCAGCCCCAGCATTTT. This sequence encodes CASSLDTSQPQHF.

In its sample, this clone was seen many times. The chain has TRBV7-8 and TRBJ2-1; TRBD2 matches at 12 bases. The V segment lost 1 base and the J segment 6 bases; nucleotides outside the gene matches: 4. Germline CDR1 SGHVS, CDR2 FQNEAQ. CDR3 size: 16 residues. CDR3 DNA: TGTGCCAGCAGCTTAGGGACTAGCGGGGTGGGCAATGAGCAGTTCTTC. Protein sequence: CASSLGTSGVGNEQFF.

This clone was seen ten or more times. The CDR3 sequence: CASSYYRDTEAFF. The CDR3, as DNA: TGTGCCAGCAGTTACTACAGGGACACTGAAGCTTTCTTT. This chain joins TRBV6-6 and TRBJ1-1; D is possibly TRBD1 (6 bases). V was trimmed by 1 base and J by 3 bases, leaving 6 bases between them. The germline gives CDR1 MNHNY, CDR2 SVGAGI (reference sequence). The CDR3 extends over 13 amino acids.